The entry that follows covers one T cell receptor beta chain sequence. The data belong to a study of glioma-infiltrating T cells after dendritic cell vaccination. Some clones are missing from TCRdb's copy, which holds only in-frame ones; the method was immunoSEQ multiplex PCR. The sample lists about 64,000 clones; roughly four fifths were seen once. This CDR3 is 16 amino acids long. CDR1 is SGHRS and CDR2 is YFSETQ in the germline V gene. V was clipped by 3 bases and J by 0 bases; unmatched bases: 3. This receptor was identified in a human donor with glioblastoma. The source was blood, collected before dendritic cell vaccination. The rearrangement uses TRBV5-1 and TRBJ2-5, with TRBD2 matching 12 bases. The CDR3: CASSSGLAGHQETQYF. In DNA form, the CDR3 reads TGCGCCAGCAGCTCAGGACTAGCGGGGCACCAAGAGACCCAGTACTTC.